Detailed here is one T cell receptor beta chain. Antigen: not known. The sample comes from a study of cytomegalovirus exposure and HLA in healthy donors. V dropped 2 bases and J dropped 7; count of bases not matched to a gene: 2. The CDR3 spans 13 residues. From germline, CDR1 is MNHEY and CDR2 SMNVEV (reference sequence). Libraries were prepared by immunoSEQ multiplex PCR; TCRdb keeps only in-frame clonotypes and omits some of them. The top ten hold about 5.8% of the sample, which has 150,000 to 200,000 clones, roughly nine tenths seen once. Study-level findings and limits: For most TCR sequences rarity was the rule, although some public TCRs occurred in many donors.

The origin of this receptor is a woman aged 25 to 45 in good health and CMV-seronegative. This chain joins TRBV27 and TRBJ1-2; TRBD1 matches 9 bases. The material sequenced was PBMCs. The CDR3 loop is CASSLGTGFGYTF. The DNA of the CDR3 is TGTGCCAGCAGTTTAGGGACAGGGTTTGGCTACACCTTC.